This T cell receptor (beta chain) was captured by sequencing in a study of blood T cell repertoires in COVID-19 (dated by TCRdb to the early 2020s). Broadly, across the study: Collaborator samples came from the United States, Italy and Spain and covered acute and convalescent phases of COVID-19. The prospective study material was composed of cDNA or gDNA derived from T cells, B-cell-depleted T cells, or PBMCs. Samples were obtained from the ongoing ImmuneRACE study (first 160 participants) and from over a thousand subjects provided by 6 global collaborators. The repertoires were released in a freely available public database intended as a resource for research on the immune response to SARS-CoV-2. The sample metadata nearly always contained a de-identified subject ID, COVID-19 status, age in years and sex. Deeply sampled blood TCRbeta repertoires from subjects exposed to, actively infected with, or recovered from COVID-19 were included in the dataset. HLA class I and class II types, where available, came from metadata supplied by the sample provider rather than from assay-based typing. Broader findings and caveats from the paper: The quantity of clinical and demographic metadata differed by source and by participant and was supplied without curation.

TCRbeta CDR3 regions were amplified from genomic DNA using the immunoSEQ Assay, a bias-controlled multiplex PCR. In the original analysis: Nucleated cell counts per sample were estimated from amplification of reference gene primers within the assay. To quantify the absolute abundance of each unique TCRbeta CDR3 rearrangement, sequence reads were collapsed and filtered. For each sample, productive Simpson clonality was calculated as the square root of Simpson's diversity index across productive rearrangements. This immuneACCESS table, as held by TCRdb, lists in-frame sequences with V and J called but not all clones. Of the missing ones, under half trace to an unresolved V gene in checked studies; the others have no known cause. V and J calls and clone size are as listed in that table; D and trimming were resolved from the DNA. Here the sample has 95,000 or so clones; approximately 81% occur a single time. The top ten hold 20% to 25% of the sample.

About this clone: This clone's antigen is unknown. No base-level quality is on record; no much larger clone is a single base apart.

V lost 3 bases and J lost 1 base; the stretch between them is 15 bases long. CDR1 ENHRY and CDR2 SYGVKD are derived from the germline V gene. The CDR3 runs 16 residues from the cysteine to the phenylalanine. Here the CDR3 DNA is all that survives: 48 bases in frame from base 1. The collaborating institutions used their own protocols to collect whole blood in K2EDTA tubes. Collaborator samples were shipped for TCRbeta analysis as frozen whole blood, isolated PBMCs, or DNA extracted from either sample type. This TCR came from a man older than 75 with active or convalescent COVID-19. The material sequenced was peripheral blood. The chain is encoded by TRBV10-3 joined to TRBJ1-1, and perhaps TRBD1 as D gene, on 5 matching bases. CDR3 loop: CAISDRKGAKNTEAFF. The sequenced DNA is TGTGCCATCAGTGACCGGAAAGGGGCAAAGAACACTGAAGCTTTCTTT.